This T cell receptor (beta chain) was identified in a study of monozygotic twins with cystic fibrosis. TCRdb keeps only in-frame clones here, not all; method: immunoSEQ multiplex PCR. The table includes about 7,500 clones, over 85% detected once. The V end lost 0 bases, the J end lost 3 bases, and 18 bases lay between the germline ends. CDR3 length: 17 residues. Germline loops: CDR1 SGHTS, CDR2 YDEGEE. A single count supports this clone. This TCR was sampled from a boy between 2 and 10 years old with cystic fibrosis. This chain connects TRBV5-8 to TRBJ1-2, with no clear D. Sequences were obtained from blood. CDR3 region: CASSLVLGTSVDYGYTF. CDR3 DNA sequence: TGTGCCAGCAGCTTGGTTTTAGGTACGAGCGTAGACTATGGCTACACCTTC.